The 10 T cell receptor beta chains in this list originate from one sample, sequenced in a study of CD8 T cells in acute hepatitis C reinfection. The repertoire was sequenced with immunoSEQ multiplex PCR; TCRdb's copy has only in-frame clones and lacks some. The profile covers about 1,000 clones, with around two thirds appearing a single time and 9.5% to 15% taken by the ten largest. Overall study findings and caveats: Overrepresentation in the naive pool did not explain the preferential TRBV04 and TRBV06 usage seen in all groups.

Documented time point: acute HCV infection, within 168 days of estimated infection date. Hepatitis C virus-specific T cells were sequenced directly ex vivo without in vitro expansion. The starting material was HCV NS3-1073 tetramer-sorted CD8+ T cells from PBMCs, obtained during acute infection. The receptors stem from a woman between 18 and 29 years old who spontaneously cleared hepatitis C infection.

The V and J genes are TRBV6-6 and TRBJ2-7, with D uncertain. The ends were cut back, 6 bases at V and 5 bases at J, with 8 bases in the middle. The CDR3 spans 11 residues. Germline V gene sequence: CDR1 MNHNY, CDR2 SVGAGI (reference sequence). The CDR3 nucleotides read TGTGCCAGCAGCACGTATGACGAGCAGTACTTC. It specifies CASSTYDEQYF.

V gene TRBV6-1 combines with J gene TRBJ1-1, with D perhaps matching TRBD1 (5 bases). This CDR3 is built from 16 residues. Trimming left V 0 bases short and J 4 bases short, with 15 bases between. Germline-derived CDR1 and CDR2 are MNHNS and SASEGT. The CDR3 protein is CASSEARGGEITEAFF. The CDR3 DNA reads TGTGCCAGCAGTGAAGCGCGTGGGGGGGAGATCACTGAAGCTTTCTTT.

V is TRBV6-6 and J is TRBJ2-1; maybe TRBD1 (6 bases). Germline assignment: CDR1 MNHNY and CDR2 SVGAGI (reference sequence). V lost 2 bases and J 8 bases, leaving 16 bases between the germline ends. This CDR3 region has 15 residues. Here the CDR3 reads CASSYGGQLYDEQFF. CDR3 coding DNA: TGTGCCAGCAGTTACGGGGGACAATTATATGATGAGCAGTTCTTC.

This clone was picked up a small number of times. The rearrangement uses TRBV2 and TRBJ2-3, with TRBD2 identical over 7 bases. V shed 3 bases and J 4 bases; nucleotides not matched to a gene: 16. This CDR3 has 18 residues. Germline CDR1 reads SNHLY; CDR2 reads FYNNEI. The CDR3 sequence is CASSDSVGAGDPPDTQYF. CDR3 bases: TGTGCCAGCAGTGATTCTGTCGGGGCGGGAGACCCCCCAGATACGCAGTATTTT.

The genes are TRBV5-6 and TRBJ2-3, with D unresolved. Germline CDR1 SGHDT, CDR2 YYEEEE. The CDR3 extends over 13 amino acids. The V end lost 0 bases, the J end lost 4 bases, and 6 bases lay between the germline ends. The CDR3 sequence: CASSLVAADTQYF. The CDR3 DNA follows: TGTGCCAGCAGCTTGGTAGCCGCAGATACGCAGTATTTT.

CDR3 nucleotide sequence: TGTGCCAGCAGACTTGCCAGCCCGAACACTGAAGCTTTCTTT. Amino acid sequence: CASRLASPNTEAFF. The chain combines TRBV7-9 with TRBJ1-1; D remains ambiguous. Trimming took 6 bases from V and 1 from J, leaving 12 bases between them. CDR1 SEHNR and CDR2 FQNEAQ come from the germline V gene (reference sequence). The CDR3 loop spans 14 amino acids.

The chain links TRBV27 to TRBJ2-5; TRBD1 aligns across 7 bases. Germline V gives CDR1 MNHEY, CDR2 SMNVEV (reference sequence). With V trimmed by 6 bases and J by 2 bases, 3 bases remained unmatched. This CDR3 is 13 amino acids long. For the CDR3, the DNA is TGTGCCAGCAGACAGGGGATACAAGAGACCCAGTACTTC. Protein: CASRQGIQETQYF.

V is TRBV7-8 and J is TRBJ2-1; D not certain. The CDR3 spans 17 residues. V dropped 4 bases and J dropped 8 bases, with 24 bases sitting between them. The germline V gene encodes CDR1 SGHVS and CDR2 FQNEAQ. The CDR3 spells CASSYPVGLLKDDEQFF. Written as DNA, the CDR3 is TGTGCCAGCAGCTATCCGGTAGGGTTATTGAAGGACGATGAGCAGTTCTTC.

The rearrangement joins TRBV27 to TRBJ2-7, with D unclear. Germline V gene data show CDR1 as MNHEY and CDR2 as SMNVEV (reference sequence). There are 13 residues in the CDR3. V gave up 0 bases and J gave up 2 bases, with 5 bases separating them. Here the CDR3 DNA reads TGTGCCAGCAGTTTATCGCGGACCTACGAGCAGTACTTC. Encoded protein: CASSLSRTYEQYF.

This clone was seen just once. The chain carries TRBV9 and TRBJ1-2, with D maybe TRBD1 (6 bases). V dropped 0 bases and J dropped 8 bases, with 14 bases sitting between them. Germline V gives CDR1 SGDLS, CDR2 YYNGEE. The length of the CDR3 is 14 residues. The CDR3 nucleotides read TGTGCCAGCAGCGTAGGCGGGGGCGAGGGGGGCTACACCTTC. This sequence encodes CASSVGGGEGGYTF.